This record covers a single TCR beta chain. As yet, its antigen is unknown. This sample was taken from a study of post-analysis software for immune sequencing data. Background on the study: Recorded disease courses covered relapsing-remitting, secondary progressive and progressive-relapsing multiple sclerosis. Some patients had no subtype annotation.

Researchers reported that TCR beta cDNA libraries carried unique molecular identifiers. T cells numbering roughly 0.85 to 10 million gave rise to around 460,000 cDNA molecules. Via MiXCR, TCRdb re-called the PCR reads, giving one row per CDR3 protein. The sample shows roughly 650,000 distinct CDR3 sequences, more than 50% of them seen only once. The study, taken as a whole, reports: Samples prepared in the same batch strongly co-clustered by F measure. Included in a set of five TRBV segments more frequent in patients than controls were TRBV5-6, TRBV5-1 and TRBV20-1. Multiple sclerosis was associated with a significant reduction in normalized Chao1 diversity relative to controls.

Unmatched junction bases numbered 5, after V lost 6 bases and J lost 6 bases. The CDR3 totals 11 residues. Germline assignment: CDR1 DFQATT and CDR2 SNEGSKA (reference sequence). The specimen was blood. This TCR came from a girl between 2 and 10 years old with multiple sclerosis. The chain is built from TRBV20-1 and TRBJ2-7; 7 bases agree with TRBD2. CDR3 sequence: CSASSGAEQYF. In DNA form, the CDR3 reads TGCAGTGCCTCAAGCGGGGCCGAGCAGTACTTC.